This T cell receptor beta chain was captured in a study of a mutant IDH1 vaccine in newly diagnosed glioma (dated by TCRdb to the early 2020s). The study in broad terms: Patients received eight vaccinations in weeks 1, 3, 5, 7, 11, 15, 19 and 23, corresponding to visits V03 through V10. Before enrollment, patients had received standard therapy of radiotherapy alone, temozolomide alone, or radiochemotherapy with temozolomide; most received the combination. Of the approximately 35 treated patients, 62.5% were male and roughly 38% were female, and a mean age of around 40 years was recorded. Peripheral blood was collected at six visits: V03 (baseline), V05, V07, V10, V12 and V13. Vaccination started 4-6 weeks after radiotherapy alone, or was given together with temozolomide cycles in the groups whose treatment included chemotherapy. Longitudinal TCRB deep sequencing was done for some 26 treated patients, wherever samples were available for exploratory analyses.

According to the study, the label for this sample's time point signals: week 5, during vaccination. Each vaccine dose was 300 ug of a 20-mer mutant IDH1 peptide in Montanide, given subcutaneously with topical imiquimod. The donors had newly diagnosed IDH1-mutant astrocytomas of WHO grade 3 or 4 that showed loss of nuclear ATRX. The samples were drawn from NOA16, a multicentre, single-arm, open-label phase I trial in Germany that tested a mutant IDH1 peptide vaccine in humans for the first time. Genomic DNA for TCRB sequencing was extracted from EDTA blood using the DNeasy Blood and Tissue Kit. The library was made by the immunoSEQ multiplex PCR assay. The hsTCRB Kit was used according to the manufacturer's protocol to amplify rearranged TCR beta chain sequences. An Illumina MiSeq was used to sequence the TCRB libraries. From the authors' description of their analysis: Demultiplexing, trimming and gene mapping were performed with the kit vendor's proprietary platform. TCRdb limited this immuneACCESS table to in-frame rearrangements with V and J called. A share of clones is missing; checked studies link under half to unresolved V genes, and the rest is unexplained. Clone size and the V and J calls come from that table; the DNA yielded D and trimming. The sample contains around 23,000 clones, around 79% of them found a single time. Over 9% of the sample rests with the top ten.

Clipping removes 6 bases from V and 7 bases from J, with 8 as the unmatched junction base count. From its cysteine to its phenylalanine, the CDR3 spans 14 amino acids. Kept here is only the CDR3 DNA, which spans 42 bases and is read in frame from base 1. CDR1 LNHDA and CDR2 SQIVND are derived from the germline V gene (reference sequence). The paper's findings and limits, for the study overall: Availability determined which PBMC samples were chosen for TCRB deep sequencing. Across multiple MHC alleles, vaccine-induced immune responses were seen in around 93% of patients. The authors noted that analyses of patient blood samples could not be reproduced because of sample limitations. Changes in the top peripheral T cell clonotypes picked up by TCRB sequencing did not appear to be linked to pseudoprogression.

Note on this clone: Its target antigen remains unknown. No much larger clonotype is one base removed from it; base qualities were not supplied.

The rearrangement combines TRBV19 with TRBJ2-2; 7 of the junction bases match TRBD2. Material: PBMCs, obtained from a glioma patient whose treatment included an IDH1 peptide vaccine. The clonotype originates from a man aged 35 to 55 with glioma. The nucleotides are TGTGCCAGTAGCTTGAGGGGAGGGAACGGGGAGCTGTTTTTT. This gives the protein CASSLRGGNGELFF.